This T cell receptor (beta chain) comes out of a study of blood T cell repertoires in COVID-19 (dated by TCRdb to the early 2020s). About the investigation overall: The collaborator samples originated in the United States, Italy and Spain and spanned the acute and convalescent phases of COVID-19. Subjects who had been exposed to COVID-19, were actively infected with it, or had recovered from it provided the deeply sampled blood TCRbeta repertoires that made up the dataset. The repertoires were made available in a free public database intended to serve as a resource for research on the immune response to SARS-CoV-2. The material from the prospective study consisted of cDNA or gDNA derived from T cells, B-cell-depleted T cells, or PBMCs. HLA class I and class II types, where available, came from metadata supplied by the sample provider rather than from assay-based typing. The sample metadata nearly always contained a de-identified subject ID, COVID-19 status, age in years and sex. Samples were obtained from the ongoing ImmuneRACE study (first 160 participants) and from approximately 1,200 subjects provided by 6 global collaborators.

TCRbeta CDR3 regions were amplified from genomic DNA by means of the immunoSEQ Assay, a bias-controlled multiplex PCR. The original methods were these. Within the assay, amplification of reference gene primers was used to estimate how many nucleated cells each sample contained. Sequence reads were collapsed and filtered to measure the absolute abundance of every unique TCRbeta CDR3 rearrangement. For each sample, productive Simpson clonality was calculated as the square root of Simpson's diversity index over productive rearrangements. This immuneACCESS table, as held by TCRdb, lists in-frame sequences with V and J called but not all clones. Of the missing ones, under half trace to an unresolved V gene in checked studies; the others have no known cause. The V and J calls and clone size are taken from that table; D and trimming were inferred from the DNA. The sample table shows about 96,000 clones, and approximately 88% are seen once. The ten largest clones add up to 17% of the sample.

Only one count was recorded for this clone. Its antigen is not yet known. Base qualities are not provided; no much larger clone lies one nucleotide away. The paper as a whole reports these results and caveats: The quantity of clinical and demographic metadata differed by source and by participant and was supplied without curation.

Whole blood was collected in K2EDTA tubes by collaborating institutions according to the institutions' own protocols. For TCRbeta analysis, collaborator samples were shipped as frozen whole blood, as isolated PBMCs, or as DNA extracted from either sample type. The germline V gene specifies LGHNA as CDR1 and YNFKEQ as CDR2. The CDR3 runs 16 residues from the cysteine to the phenylalanine. CDR3 DNA is the only sequence kept; it has 48 bases, read in frame from the first base. A distance of 13 bases separates the germline ends of V and J, which lose 0 bases and 4 bases respectively. This clonotype was sampled from a woman aged 60 to 75 with acute or convalescent COVID-19. Specimen: peripheral blood. The chain is made from TRBV4-2 and TRBJ2-1, with the identity of the D gene unclear. CDR3 protein: CASSQEGRFWYNEQFF. The nucleotides read TGTGCCAGCAGCCAAGAGGGCCGGTTCTGGTACAATGAGCAGTTCTTC.